These T cell receptor beta chains were read from a single sample in a study of esophageal squamous cell carcinoma under preoperative chemotherapy. TCRdb analysed the PCR reads with MiXCR anew, one entry per CDR3 protein. The data show some 30,000 distinct CDR3 sequences, under 55% seen once. The sample was taken from a patient given preoperative chemotherapy. The receptor source for this set is a human donor with esophageal squamous cell carcinoma. The donor label of this sample is uncertain. CDR3s include the opening cysteine and the closing phenylalanine or tryptophan. Fields, in order: clone size, J gene, V gene, D gene, CDR3 DNA, CDR3 protein. D genes are given only for firm matches. Only part of the rows carry a size: once, few, many, or a class if the clone is expanded.

many,TRBJ2-1,TRBV12-3/TRBV12-4,.,TGTGCCAGCAGTTTAGTCTCAGGAGATCAAGAGCAGTTCTTC,CASSLVSGDQEQFF
.,TRBJ2-1,TRBV7-9,.,TGTGCCAGCACCTTGACGACAGGGCTTGTCGGGGGGAATCAAGCCAATGAGCAGTTCTTC,CASTLTTGLVGGNQANEQFF
few,TRBJ2-7,TRBV12-5,.,TGTGCTAGTGGTTTGTGGGGAAGAGGGGCCTACGAGCAGTACTTC,CASGLWGRGAYEQYF
.,TRBJ2-4,TRBV7-2,.,TGTGCCGCGGGGCTCGGGGGCTCAGCCCAAAACATTCAGTACTTC,CAAGLGGSAQNIQYF
few,TRBJ2-5,TRBV6-1,TRBD2,TGTGCCAGCAGTAAGCGGGGGGGTGGGGAGACCCAGTACTTC,CASSKRGGGETQYF
.,TRBJ2-5,TRBV7-2,.,TGTGCCAGCAGCAATACGATAGCGGCTGGGAGGCCAGATACCCAGTACTTC,CASSNTIAAGRPDTQYF
.,TRBJ2-2,TRBV4-2,TRBD2,TGTGCCAGCAGCCAAGAACAAGCGGGACGGTTGGGCGGGGAGCTGTTTTTT,CASSQEQAGRLGGELFF
medium-sized,TRBJ2-3,TRBV6-5,TRBD2,TGTGCCAGCAGTTCAGTCCCGGGACTAGCGGGAGGGCACACAGATACGCAGTATTTT,CASSSVPGLAGGHTDTQYF
once,TRBJ2-1,TRBV11-3,.,TGTGCCAGCAGCTTAGAACGCCAGTACAATGAGCAGTTCTTC,CASSLERQYNEQFF
few,TRBJ2-1,TRBV11-2,.,TGTGCCAGCAGCTTATCGGGACACGTTTTGGCCTACGAGCAGTTCTTC,CASSLSGHVLAYEQFF
.,TRBJ2-3,TRBV11-2,TRBD1,TGTGCCAGCAGCTCAAGGGACAGGGTGTACGCAGATACGCAGTATTTT,CASSSRDRVYADTQYF
.,TRBJ2-3,TRBV7-7,.,TGTGCTAGCAGCCGCAGGACGGGCAGAACCGGGGCGCAGTATTTT,CASSRRTGRTGAQYF
few,TRBJ1-1,TRBV27,.,TGTGCCAGCAGTTTTAACGGTTTGAACACTGAAGCTTTCTTT,CASSFNGLNTEAFF
.,TRBJ2-2,TRBV6-1,.,TGTGCCAGCAGACCCGGGGCTGTCAACACCGGTGCGCAGTTTTTT,CASRPGAVNTGAQFF
.,TRBJ2-1,TRBV20-1,TRBD2,TGCAGTGCTAGAGATGGGGGAGGGGATAATGAGCAGTTCTTC,CSARDGGGDNEQFF
many,TRBJ2-3,TRBV6-2/TRBV6-3,.,TGTGCCAGCAGTTACTCCGGACAAGCGGATACGCAGTATTTT,CASSYSGQADTQYF
many,TRBJ2-1,TRBV5-6,TRBD2,TGTGCCAGCAGCTTGGGGCGGGAGGAATCCTACAATGAGCAGTTCTTC,CASSLGREESYNEQFF
few,TRBJ2-7,TRBV6-5,.,TGTGCCAGCAGTTACCAAAAACTAGACCTGCTGAACGAGCAGTACTTC,CASSYQKLDLLNEQYF
.,TRBJ2-5,TRBV7-6,.,TGTGCCAGCACCCGAGCGGGGCGCGGGGGCCGTGGCCAAGATACCCAGTATTTC,CASTRAGRGGRGQDTQYF
many,TRBJ2-1,TRBV27,.,TGTGCCAGCAGTTTGGGGTCCGGAGTCTCGTACAATGAGCAGTTCTTC,CASSLGSGVSYNEQFF
few,TRBJ2-3,TRBV12-3/TRBV12-4,.,TGTGCCAGCAGTTTGAGGGGGGGGGACACAGATACGCAGTATTTT,CASSLRGGDTDTQYF
.,TRBJ2-3,TRBV7-6,TRBD1,TGTGCCGGGGGCTCAGGGGGCAGGGGCAAAGAGACGCAGTATTTC,CAGGSGGRGKETQYF
many,TRBJ2-1,TRBV7-2,TRBD2,TGTGCCAGCAGCTGGACTAGCGGGAATGAGCAGTTCTTC,CASSWTSGNEQFF
once,TRBJ2-5,TRBV7-8,TRBD2,TGTGCCAGCAGCTTAACGACTAGCGGGAGTGGGCAGACCCGGTTTTTC,CASSLTTSGSGQTRFF
once,TRBJ2-5,TRBV7-3,.,TGTGCCAGCAGCGTCAGACCGGGGGGCCGGATCCAAGAGACCCAGTACTTC,CASSVRPGGRIQETQYF